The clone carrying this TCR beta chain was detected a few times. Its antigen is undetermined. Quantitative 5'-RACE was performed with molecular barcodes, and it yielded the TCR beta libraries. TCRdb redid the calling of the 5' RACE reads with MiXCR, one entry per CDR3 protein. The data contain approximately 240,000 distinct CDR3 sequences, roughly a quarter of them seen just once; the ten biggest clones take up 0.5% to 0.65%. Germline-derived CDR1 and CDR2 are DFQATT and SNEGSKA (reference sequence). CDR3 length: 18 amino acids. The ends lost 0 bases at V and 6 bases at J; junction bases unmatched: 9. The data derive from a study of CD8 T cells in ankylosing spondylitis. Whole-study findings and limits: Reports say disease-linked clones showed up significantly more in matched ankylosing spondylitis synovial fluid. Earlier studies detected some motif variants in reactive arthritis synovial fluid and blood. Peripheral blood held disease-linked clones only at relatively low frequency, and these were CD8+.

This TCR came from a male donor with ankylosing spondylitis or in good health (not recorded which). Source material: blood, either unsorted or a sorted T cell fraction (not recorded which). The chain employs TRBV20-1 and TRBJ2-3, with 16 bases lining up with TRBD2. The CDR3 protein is CSARDPGTSGGAPDTQYF. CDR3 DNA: TGCAGTGCTAGAGATCCCGGGACTAGCGGGGGGGCTCCGGATACGCAGTATTTT.